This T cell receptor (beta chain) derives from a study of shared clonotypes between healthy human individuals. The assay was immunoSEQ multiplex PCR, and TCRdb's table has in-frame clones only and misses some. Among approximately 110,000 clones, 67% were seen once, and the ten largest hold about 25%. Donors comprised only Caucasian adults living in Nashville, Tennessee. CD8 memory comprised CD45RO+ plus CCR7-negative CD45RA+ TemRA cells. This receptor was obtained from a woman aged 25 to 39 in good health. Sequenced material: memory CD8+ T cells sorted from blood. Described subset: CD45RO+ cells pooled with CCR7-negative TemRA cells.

CDR3 sequence: CASSLDRASEQFF. The CDR3 coding sequence is TGTGCCAGCAGTTTGGACAGGGCCAGCGAGCAGTTCTTC. The chain has TRBV2 and TRBJ2-1; 8 bases match TRBD1. V was clipped by 5 bases and J by 10 bases; unmatched bases: 7. CDR3 length equals 13 residues. Germline-derived CDR1 and CDR2 are SNHLY and FYNNEI.